This TCR beta chain was recovered during a study of shared clonotypes between healthy human individuals. The study's findings and limits: Collection of samples was limited to blood; tissue repertoires likely differ.

The CDR3 extends over 14 amino acids. Unmatched junction bases numbered 2, after V lost 6 bases and J lost 4 bases. Germline V CDR1 and CDR2: WSHSY, SAAADI. Clones were read by immunoSEQ multiplex PCR, and TCRdb kept only the in-frame ones, dropping some. Of about 680,000 clones listed, roughly 73% are singletons. Note on this clone: Its cognate antigen is unknown.

The sequencing sample was made of memory CD4+ T cells sorted from blood. Specified subset: CD45RA-negative fraction. This sequence joins TRBV10-2 and TRBJ2-1; 11 nucleotides align to TRBD2. This receptor was obtained from a woman younger than 45 in good health. The CDR3 here is CASRPSGGYNEQFF. The CDR3 bases are TGCGCCAGCAGGCCTAGCGGGGGGTACAATGAGCAGTTCTTC.